This TCR beta chain was documented in a study of cytomegalovirus exposure and HLA in healthy donors. The donors were part of the approximately 130-subject validation cohort, which stood apart from the approximately 640-subject first cohort. The protocol was immunoSEQ multiplex PCR, while the TCRdb copy is restricted to in-frame clones and leaves out a portion. The data show some 140,000 clones, roughly four fifths seen once. The clonotype comes from a woman in her 30s in good health and CMV-seronegative. The specimen sequenced was PBMCs.

The CDR3 is CASSLVGGVYGYTF. The CDR3 DNA follows: TGCGCCAGCAGCTTGGTAGGGGGAGTCTATGGCTACACCTTC. This chain links TRBV5-1 with TRBJ1-2; possibly TRBD1 for D (6 bases). V dropped 0 bases and J dropped 4 bases, with 10 bases sitting between them. The CDR3 runs to 14 residues. Germline-derived CDR1 and CDR2 are SGHRS and YFSETQ.